This T cell receptor beta chain was found in a study of blood T cell repertoires in COVID-19. Study summary: Sites across the United States, Italy and Spain contributed samples from acute and convalescent COVID-19. The cDNA or gDNA used as material had been derived from T cells, B-cell-depleted T cells, or PBMCs.

Germline V gene lookup returns CDR1 SGHRS and CDR2 YFSETQ. V was pared by 2 bases and J by 3 bases, with 8 bases between. This CDR3 region has 13 residues. Profiled with immunoSEQ multiplex PCR; TCRdb holds only in-frame clones, not every one. The profile shows roughly 250,000 clones, 75% to 90% of them singletons. The material sequenced was peripheral blood. The clonotype comes from a woman aged 60 to 75 with active or convalescent COVID-19. The chain combines TRBV5-1 with TRBJ2-5; D call uncertain. This chain's CDR3 is CASSFSAEETQYF. CDR3 nucleotides: TGCGCCAGCAGCTTTTCTGCGGAAGAGACCCAGTACTTC. Combining the CDR3 with reference TRBV5-1 and TRBJ2-5 gives the whole variable domain KAGVTQTPRYLIKTRGQQVTLSCSPISGHRSVSWYQQTPGQGLQFLFEYFSETQRNKGNFPGRFSGRQFSNSRSEMNVSTLELGDSALYLCASSFSAEETQYFGPGTRLLVL.